The sample holds a few counts of the clone carrying this T cell receptor beta chain. As yet, its antigen is unknown. These data come from a study of shared clonotypes between healthy human individuals. Study findings and constraints: Non-shared clonotypes displayed generation probabilities falling below those of clonotypes present in all four donors.

The V and J ends lost 0 bases and 10 bases respectively, with 10 bases between them. CDR1 PRHDT and CDR2 FYEKMQ come from the germline V gene (reference sequence). The CDR3 runs to 12 residues. Repertoires were generated with immunoSEQ multiplex PCR, while TCRdb's copy carries only in-frame clones and drops some. The data show roughly 1,500,000 clones, about 98.5% seen once. There were no recent acute infections or vaccinations among the donors, who were healthy HIV-negative adults. Every donor was a Caucasian adult from Nashville, Tennessee. Memory CD4+ cells were the fraction left after CD45RA+ naive selection.

The gene calls are TRBV13 and TRBJ2-7; D remains ambiguous. Input material: naive CD4+ T cells sorted from blood. Indicated subset: CD45RA+ positively selected. This TCR came from a man aged 25-40 years in good health. CDR3 bases: TGTGCCAGCAGCTTAGGCCAAGGGTCCCAGTACTTC. This translates into CASSLGQGSQYF. Full variable domain (missing parts from reference TRBV13 and TRBJ2-7): AAGVIQSPRHLIKEKRETATLKCYPIPRHDTVYWYQQGPGQDPQFLISFYEKMQSDKGSIPDRFSAQQFSDYHSELNMSSLELGDSALYFCASSLGQGSQYFGPGTRLTVT.